This T cell receptor (beta chain) is from a study of T cell repertoires in cytomegalovirus infection. Study details: Signatures in public TCR beta sequences pointed to both CMV infection and matching HLA type. Whole-study findings and limits: CMV-specific TCR beta clonotypes restricted by HLA-C dominated the ex vivo response.

Many counts were recorded for this clonotype. Its specificity is unknown. MiXCR, applied by TCRdb to the reads, yields one record per CDR3 protein. In the table there are about 530,000 distinct CDR3 sequences, more than 25% of which are singletons. The clonotype was recovered from a human donor in good health (CMV status not recorded). Some clones in this sample may be carry-over from other donors' samples. The sequencing sample was made of PBMCs.

The CDR3 is CASSLTGGYGYTF. The CDR3 coding sequence is TGTGCCAGCAGTCTGACAGGGGGCTATGGCTACACCTTC. This chain links TRBV12-3 or TRBV12-4 with TRBJ1-2, with 9 positions matching TRBD1. V shed 5 bases, J shed 4 bases, and the junction held 2 bases outside the gene matches. This CDR3 spans 13 amino acids.